Presented here are 5 T cell receptor beta chains from one specimen sequenced in a study of monozygotic twins with inflammatory bowel disease. From the 5' RACE reads, TCRdb lists one entry per CDR3 protein and no DNA. Listed are a few hundred thousand distinct CDR3 sequences; less than 6.5% falls within the top ten. Sample: blood. The origin of the receptors is a human donor with ulcerative colitis or Crohn's disease, or a healthy co-twin of an affected twin (not recorded which).

The CDR3 reads CSASAQRALYNEQFF. The rearrangement uses TRBV20-1 and TRBJ2-1; the D gene TCRdb calls, TRBD2, cannot be checked with no DNA. This CDR3 has 15 amino acids. The germline V gene has CDR1 DFQATT and CDR2 SNEGSKA (reference sequence).

The chain links TRBV20-1 to TRBJ2-1; there is no DNA to check the TCRdb D call of TRBD2. CDR3 length: 15 amino acids. CDR1 and CDR2 from the germline V gene are DFQATT and SNEGSKA (reference sequence). CDR3 in amino acids: CSAPPGLAGVNEQFF.

The CDR3 region is CASSDIAGSSYNEQFF. V gene TRBV6-4 combines with J gene TRBJ2-1; without DNA, the TCRdb call of TRBD2 cannot be checked. In germline, CDR1 is MRHNA, CDR2 SNTAGT. CDR3 size: 16 residues.

The rearrangement uses TRBV18 and TRBJ2-1. CDR1 and CDR2 (germline): KGHSH, LQKENI. This CDR3 comprises 14 residues. The CDR3: CASSPPTARDEQFF. Together with reference TRBV18 and TRBJ2-1, the CDR3 gives the full variable domain: NAGVMQNPRHLVRRRGQEARLRCSPMKGHSHVYWYRQLPEEGLKFMVYLQKENIIDESGMPKERFSAEFPKEGPSILRIQQVVRGDSAAYFCASSPPTARDEQFFGPGTRLTVL.

The CDR3: CASIVGGNPTDTQYF. This chain links TRBV12-3 or TRBV12-4 with TRBJ2-3; TCRdb reports TRBD1, a call that lacks DNA to check it against. There are 15 residues in the CDR3.